These 13 T cell receptor beta chains were all obtained from the same sample, sequenced in a study of response to subunit inactivated influenza vaccine. TCRdb recomputed calls from the RT-PCR reads with MiXCR, one row per CDR3 protein. The sample has roughly 160,000 distinct CDR3 sequences, roughly a tenth seen once. The sample was non-naive T cells sorted from PBMCs, taken roughly 6 weeks after vaccination. The receptor set was obtained from a man aged 45 to 65 who received an inactivated influenza vaccine.

This clonotype was counted at least ten times. The chain couples TRBV4-2 to TRBJ1-3; D call uncertain. Germline CDR1 and CDR2: LGHNA and YNFKEQ. V lost 2 bases to trimming and J lost 5 bases, with 10 bases between them. The CDR3 is 14 residues long. CDR3 DNA: TGTGCCAGCAGCCAATCCGAGGCCCGAAACACCATATATTTT. It encodes CASSQSEARNTIYF.

This clonotype has a count of ten or more. V is TRBV5-1 and J is TRBJ1-5; 7 bases map to TRBD1. This CDR3 has 15 amino acids. From germline, CDR1 is SGHRS and CDR2 YFSETQ. The junction had 7 bases not matched to a gene; V was cut back by 4 bases and J by 3 bases. For the CDR3, the DNA is TGCGCCAGCAGCATTACCGGGACAGTCAATCAGCCCCAGCATTTT. Its protein is CASSITGTVNQPQHF.

This chain connects TRBV14 to TRBJ2-5, with no clear D. Trimming took 0 bases from V and 1 from J, leaving 15 bases between them. The germline CDR1 and CDR2 sequences are SGHDN and FVKESK. The CDR3 runs 17 residues. The CDR3 region has the DNA TGTGCCAGCAGCCAAGAAGGGCCCTGGCTAGGCCAAGAGACCCAGTACTTC. Encoded protein: CASSQEGPWLGQETQYF.

The V call is TRBV7-2, the J call TRBJ2-2, with D uncertain. Trimming shortened V by 7 bases and J by 0 bases, and 9 bases separated the two germline ends. The CDR3 loop spans 14 amino acids. Germline V lookup: CDR1 SGHTA, CDR2 FQGNSA. The CDR3 reads CASTLLSNTGELFF. CDR3 coding DNA: TGTGCCAGCACCCTTTTGTCGAACACCGGGGAGCTGTTTTTT.

Notes on this clonotype: The junction does not match germline at one end; this may be a read error. The chain joins TRBV4-2 to TRBJ2-7; 10 bases are shared with TRBD2. This CDR3 contains 16 residues. Germline V lookup: CDR1 LGHNA, CDR2 YNFKEQ. The CDR3, as DNA: TGTGCCTGCAGCCAGGTTAGCGGGAGGATTCTCCACGAGCAGTACTTC. Translating gives CACSQVSGRILHEQYF.

The chain has TRBV20-1 and TRBJ2-2, with 12 bases lining up with TRBD2. Germline V gene lookup returns CDR1 DFQATT and CDR2 SNEGSKA (reference sequence). CDR3 length: 15 amino acids. Unmatched junction bases numbered 7, after V lost 4 bases and J lost 7 bases. CDR3 sequence (DNA): TGCAGTGCTAAGCTAGCGGGAGGGGGAAACGGGGAGCTGTTTTTT. The encoded protein is CSAKLAGGGNGELFF.

This clonotype was recorded many times. The chain carries TRBV20-1 and TRBJ1-2; D is ambiguous. The germline V gene has CDR1 DFQATT and CDR2 SNEGSKA (reference sequence). The CDR3 contains 15 residues. V lost 5 bases and J 8 bases, leaving 24 bases between the germline ends. The DNA for the CDR3 is TGCAGTGCTCATCCCCCGGCAGGACCGAGCTGGGGCTACACCTTC. It specifies CSAHPPAGPSWGYTF.

Only a few counts were recorded for this clonotype. V gene TRBV6-2 or TRBV6-3 combines with J gene TRBJ2-1; D possibly corresponds to TRBD2 (5 bases). Trimming pared 10 bases from V and 0 bases from J, leaving 13 bases between. Germline loops: CDR1 MNHEY, CDR2 SVGEGT. The CDR3 is made up of 14 amino acids. CDR3 DNA sequence: TGTGCCACCCTTAGCGACCCCTCCTACAATGAGCAGTTCTTC. This translates into CATLSDPSYNEQFF.

The table lists this clonotype with many counts. The chain employs TRBV11-2 and TRBJ2-3; 14 bases line up with TRBD2. With 0 bases clipped from V and 5 bases from J, the junction kept 10 bases outside the gene matches. This CDR3 has 19 residues. The germline CDR1 and CDR2 sequences are SGHAT and FQNNGV. As DNA, the CDR3 is TGTGCCAGCAGCTTAGATCCGACTAGCGGGGGGGCCGGGGTAGATACGCAGTATTTT. Its protein is CASSLDPTSGGAGVDTQYF.

The CDR3 nucleotides read TGTGCCAGCAGTCTCAGCGCGAAAAACATTCAGTACTTC. Residues: CASSLSAKNIQYF. The chain uses TRBV28 and TRBJ2-4; D is undetermined. Trimming stripped 5 bases from V and 4 bases from J, with 9 bases between. The CDR3 length is 13 residues. Looked up from germline, CDR1 is MDHEN and CDR2 is SYDVKM.

This CDR3 reads CASSLWWGGYEQYF. The CDR3 DNA reads TGTGCCAGCAGCTTATGGTGGGGGGGCTACGAGCAGTACTTC. The chain links TRBV7-2 to TRBJ2-7, with 7 nucleotides matching TRBD2. Trimming at V came to 2 bases and at J to 3 bases, leaving 4 bases not matched to a gene. Germline loops: CDR1 SGHTA, CDR2 FQGNSA. CDR3 length equals 14 residues. Full variable domain (outside the CDR3, taken from reference TRBV7-2 and TRBJ2-7): GAGVSQSPSNKVTEKGKDVELRCDPISGHTALYWYRQSLGQGLEFLIYFQGNSAPDKSGLPSDRFSAERTGGSVSTLTIQRTQQEDSAVYLCASSLWWGGYEQYFGPGTRLTVT.

V usage is TRBV12-3 or TRBV12-4 and J usage is TRBJ1-1; D remains ambiguous. Trimming cost V 6 bases and J 1 base, with 9 bases left between them. The CDR3 is made up of 13 amino acids. For the CDR3, the DNA is TGTGCCAGCAGGCAGGCCCAGAACACTGAAGCTTTCTTT. Its translation: CASRQAQNTEAFF.

The chain combines TRBV12-3 or TRBV12-4 with TRBJ1-3; TRBD1 is a possible D gene (5 bases). CDR3 length equals 12 residues. The V end lost 7 bases, the J end lost 3 bases, and 7 bases lay between the germline ends. DNA of the CDR3: TGTGCCAGCAAGGGGAATGGAAACACCATATATTTT. Protein sequence: CASKGNGNTIYF.